This T cell receptor (beta chain) was recovered during a study of somatic mutations in cytotoxic T cells in rheumatoid arthritis. Study overall: Blood (30 ml EDTA) from each patient was taken right after diagnosis, before any treatment.

Notes on this clone: What it binds is not known.

Positive selection using magnetic beads isolated the CD4+ and CD8+ cells (purity was checked by flow cytometry). Study-wide points: Each of about an eighth of the roughly 60 patients had a largest CD8+ clone that made up more than 20% of CD8+ cells. In rheumatoid arthritis patients, the slight underrepresentation of TRBV07 was not adjusted for multiple comparisons.

In germline, CDR1 is SGHRS, CDR2 YFSETQ. This CDR3 has 13 amino acids. Trimming shortened V by 4 bases and J by 2 bases, and 9 bases separated the two germline ends. Only in-frame clones appear in the TCRdb table, and some are missing; sequencing was by immunoSEQ multiplex PCR. Here the sample spans thousands of clones, 74% being singletons. The receptor comes from an adult with rheumatoid arthritis. The V gene is TRBV5-1, the J gene TRBJ1-1; D is unclear. Sequencing was carried out using CD8+ T cells sorted from blood. CDR3 sequence: CASSPSDNTEAFF. As DNA, the CDR3 is TGCGCCAGCAGCCCAAGTGATAACACTGAAGCTTTCTTT.